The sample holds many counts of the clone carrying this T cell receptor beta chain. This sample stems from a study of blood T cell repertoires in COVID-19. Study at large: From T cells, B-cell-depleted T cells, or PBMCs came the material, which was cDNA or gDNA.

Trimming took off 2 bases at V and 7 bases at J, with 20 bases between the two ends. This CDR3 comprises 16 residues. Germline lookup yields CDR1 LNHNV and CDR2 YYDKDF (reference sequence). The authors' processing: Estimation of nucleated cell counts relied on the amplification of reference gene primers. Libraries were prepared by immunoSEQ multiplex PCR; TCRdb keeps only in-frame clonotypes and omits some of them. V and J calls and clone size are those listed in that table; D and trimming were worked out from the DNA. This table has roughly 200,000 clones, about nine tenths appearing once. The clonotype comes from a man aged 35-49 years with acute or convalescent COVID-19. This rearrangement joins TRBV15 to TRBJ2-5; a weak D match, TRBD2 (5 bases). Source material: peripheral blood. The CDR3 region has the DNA TGTGCCACCAGCAGACAGTCGTTGGACGGTGGAGGGACCCAGTACTTC. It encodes CATSRQSLDGGGTQYF. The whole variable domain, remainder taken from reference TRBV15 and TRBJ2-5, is DAMVIQNPRYQVTQFGKPVTLSCSQTLNHNVMYWYQQKSSQAPKLLFHYYDKDFNNEADTPDNFQSRRPNTSFCFLDIRSPGLGDTAMYLCATSRQSLDGGGTQYFGPGTRLLVL.